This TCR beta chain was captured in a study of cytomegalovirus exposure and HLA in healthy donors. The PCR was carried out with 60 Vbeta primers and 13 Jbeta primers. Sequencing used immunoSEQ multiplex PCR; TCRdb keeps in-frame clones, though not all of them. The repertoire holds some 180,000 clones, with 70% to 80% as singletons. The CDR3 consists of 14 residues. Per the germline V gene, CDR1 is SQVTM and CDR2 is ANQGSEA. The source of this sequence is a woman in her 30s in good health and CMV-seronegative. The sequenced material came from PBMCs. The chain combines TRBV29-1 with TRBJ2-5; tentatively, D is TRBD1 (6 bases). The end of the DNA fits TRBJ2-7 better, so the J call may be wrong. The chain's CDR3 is CSVEVGQRYYEQYF. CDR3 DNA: TGCAGCGTTGAAGTTGGACAGAGATACTACGAGCAGTACTTC.